This T cell receptor beta chain emerged from a study of blood T cell repertoires in COVID-19. The wider study: T cells, B-cell-depleted T cells, or PBMCs provided the cDNA or gDNA that served as material.

Participants spanned ages about 18 to 90 years and resided in 20 to 30 US areas. Germline V gives CDR1 LGHDT, CDR2 YNNKEL (reference sequence). Trimming removed 4 bases from V and 6 bases from J; junction bases left unmatched: 4. The CDR3 runs to 14 residues. Study processing details: Estimated nucleated cell counts came from reference gene primer amplification. Repertoires were generated with immunoSEQ multiplex PCR, while TCRdb's copy carries only in-frame clones and drops some. The V and J calls and clone size were taken over from that table, and D and trimming were inferred from the DNA. The data contain 300,000 to 350,000 clones, 90% of them singletons.

This chain joins TRBV3-1 (or the pseudogene TRBV3-2) and TRBJ2-2; 8 nucleotides line up with TRBD1. The clonotype comes from a woman younger than 35 with acute COVID-19. The sample was PBMCs or T cells enriched from blood (not recorded which). The CDR3 bases are TGTGCCAGCAGCCCCACAGGGGGTCCCGGGGAGCTGTTTTTT. Protein product: CASSPTGGPGELFF.